The 20 T cell receptor beta chains below were found in one sample sequenced in a study of control samples from healthy donors and cancer patients. Only in-frame clones appear in the TCRdb table, and some are missing; sequencing was by immunoSEQ multiplex PCR. The sample lists some 94,000 clones, roughly 89% occurring once. The specimen sequenced was PBMCs. The receptors were gathered from a woman between 50 and 59 years old with colorectal cancer.

The chain's CDR3 is CAWNTGGNSPLHF. CDR3 in DNA: TGTGCCTGGAACACGGGGGGTAATTCACCCCTCCACTTT. The chain couples TRBV30 to TRBJ1-6; maybe TRBD1 (5 bases). The germline CDR1 and CDR2 sequences are GTSNPN and SVGIG (reference sequence). This CDR3 has 13 residues. V dropped 4 bases and J dropped 6 bases, with 10 bases sitting between them.

The chain carries TRBV7-3 and TRBJ2-2; no definite D call. The V end lost 6 bases, the J end lost 7 bases, and 9 bases lay between the germline ends. Germline CDR1 and CDR2: SGHTA and FQGTGA. The CDR3 sequence is 12 residues long. Written as DNA, the CDR3 is TGTGCCAGCAGATCGCCCCACGGGGAGCTGTTTTTT. It translates to CASRSPHGELFF. Full variable domain (remainder filled in from reference TRBV7-3 and TRBJ2-2): GAGVSQTPSNKVTEKGKYVELRCDPISGHTALYWYRQSLGQGPEFLIYFQGTGAADDSGLPNDRFFAVRPEGSVSTLKIQRTERGDSAVYLCASRSPHGELFFGEGSRLTVL.

The rearrangement uses TRBV7-9 and TRBJ2-4; D is unresolved. With 1 base removed from V and 5 bases from J, the gap between germline ends came to 3 bases. CDR1 and CDR2 from the germline V gene are SEHNR and FQNEAQ (reference sequence). The CDR3 totals 12 residues. CDR3 protein: CASSLVENIQYF. CDR3 nucleotides: TGTGCCAGCAGCTTAGTTGAAAACATTCAGTACTTC.

This clone occurred once. This chain links TRBV9 with TRBJ2-5; D remains ambiguous. Deletions cut 0 bases from V and 2 bases from J, with 5 bases between. Germline V gene data show CDR1 as SGDLS and CDR2 as YYNGEE. The CDR3 totals 13 residues. The CDR3 DNA reads TGTGCCAGCAGCGTAGCATGGCAAGAGACCCAGTACTTC. It yields the protein CASSVAWQETQYF.

The chain employs TRBV10-2 and TRBJ1-6; the match to TRBD1 covers 7 bases. This CDR3 has 13 residues. The V gene's germline CDR1 is WSHSY and CDR2 SAAADI. Trimming at V came to 7 bases and at J to 5 bases, leaving 2 bases not matched to a gene. CDR3 sequence reads: CASKGTDNSPLHF. In DNA, the CDR3 is TGCGCCAGCAAGGGGACAGATAATTCACCCCTCCACTTT.

This sequence joins TRBV6-2 or TRBV6-3 and TRBJ1-4; the D is unclear. V lost 6 bases and J lost 8, with 13 bases in between. The CDR3 is made up of 13 amino acids. Germline assignment: CDR1 MNHEY and CDR2 SVGEGT. CDR3 in amino acids: CASSLQSGEKLFF. As DNA, the CDR3 is TGTGCCAGCAGCCTACAGTCTGGAGAAAAACTGTTTTTT.

In its sample, this clone was seen once. The rearrangement uses TRBV5-4 and TRBJ1-2; perhaps TRBD1 as D (5 bases). The V gene's germline CDR1 is SGHNT and CDR2 YYREEE (reference sequence). CDR3 length equals 14 residues. The V end was cut by 0 bases, the J end by 7 bases, with 13 bases between. The CDR3 loop is CASSLAGRVAGYTF. DNA for the CDR3: TGTGCCAGCAGCTTGGCCGGCAGGGTTGCTGGCTACACCTTC.

V usage is TRBV15 and J usage is TRBJ1-4; a possible D gene is TRBD1 (6 bases). V dropped 0 bases and J dropped 8 bases, with 13 bases sitting between them. The CDR3 is 15 amino acids. Looked up from germline, CDR1 is LNHNV and CDR2 is YYDKDF (reference sequence). In DNA form, the CDR3 reads TGTGCCACCAGCAGAGATGGGACATTAGGGGAAAAACTGTTTTTT. It translates to CATSRDGTLGEKLFF.

This clone was found a few times. The chain uses TRBV19 and TRBJ1-4; 9 bases fit TRBD1. CDR1 is LNHDA, CDR2 SQIVND, per germline (reference sequence). The CDR3 totals 13 residues. Trimming cost V 7 bases and J 7 bases; bases outside gene matches: 4. CDR3 protein: CASKRTGVEKLFF. As DNA, the CDR3 is TGTGCCAGTAAGAGGACAGGGGTTGAAAAACTGTTTTTT.

J is TRBJ2-3 and V is TRBV7-2, with TRBD2 identical over 7 bases. Germline V lookup: CDR1 SGHTA, CDR2 FQGNSA. V trimming: 5 bases; J trimming: 4 bases; junction bases outside the gene matches: 6. CDR3 length equals 14 residues. CDR3 sequence reads: CASSPGGGADTQYF. DNA of the CDR3: TGTGCCAGCAGCCCGGGTGGGGGGGCAGATACGCAGTATTTT.

This clone is a singleton in its sample. The V call is TRBV6-5, the J call TRBJ1-1; TRBD1 is a possible D gene (5 bases). This CDR3 is built from 14 residues. Germline CDR1 MNHEY, CDR2 SVGAGI. Trimming took off 2 bases at V and 5 bases at J, with 12 bases between the two ends. The CDR3 DNA reads as TGTGCCAGCAGTTACGATGTGGGGGGGACTGAAGCTTTCTTT. Its protein product is CASSYDVGGTEAFF.

The chain carries TRBV2 and TRBJ1-1; D call uncertain. The CDR3 sequence is 13 residues long. Looked up from germline, CDR1 is SNHLY and CDR2 is FYNNEI. The V and J ends lost 3 bases and 5 bases respectively, with 10 bases between them. This chain's CDR3 is CASSDAPETEAFF. In DNA form, the CDR3 reads TGTGCCAGCAGTGACGCTCCCGAGACTGAAGCTTTCTTT.

V gene TRBV5-4 combines with J gene TRBJ2-3; D unresolved. The CDR3 covers 15 residues. The germline CDR1 and CDR2 sequences are SGHNT and YYREEE (reference sequence). Trimming shortened V by 4 bases and J by 4 bases, and 16 bases separated the two germline ends. The CDR3 is CASSRAWEGADTQYF. CDR3 sequence (DNA): TGTGCCAGCAGCCGCGCCTGGGAAGGTGCAGATACGCAGTATTTT.

The CDR3 sequence is CASSQAERQGNEQFF. CDR3 nucleotides: TGTGCCAGCAGCCAAGCAGAACGACAGGGAAATGAGCAGTTCTTC. The chain is built from TRBV3-1 (or the pseudogene TRBV3-2) and TRBJ2-1; 7 bases match TRBD1. The CDR3 contains 15 residues. J lost 7 bases, V lost 1 base, and 7 bases had no gene match. CDR1 and CDR2 (germline): LGHDT, YNNKEL (reference sequence).

The genes are TRBV10-3 and TRBJ2-3, with 12 nucleotides matching TRBD2. The CDR3 has 14 residues. The germline V gene encodes CDR1 ENHRY and CDR2 SYGVKD. Unmatched junction bases numbered 5, after V lost 8 bases and J lost 5 bases. CDR3 sequence (DNA): TGTGCCATCCGGACTAGCGGGGCGGTAGATACGCAGTATTTT. This sequence encodes CAIRTSGAVDTQYF.

V is TRBV6-5 and J is TRBJ2-2; TRBD1 aligns across 8 bases. V trimming: 8 bases; J trimming: 5 bases; junction bases outside the gene matches: 7. There are 14 residues in the CDR3. Germline V gene lookup returns CDR1 MNHEY and CDR2 SVGAGI. The CDR3 spells CASGGQGLTGELFF. The CDR3 DNA is TGTGCCAGCGGAGGACAGGGCCTAACCGGGGAGCTGTTTTTT.

The chain couples TRBV12-3 or TRBV12-4 to TRBJ1-2; a possible D gene is TRBD1 (6 bases). The CDR3 is 13 residues long. Deletions cut 6 bases from V and 0 bases from J, with 8 bases between. The CDR3 coding sequence is TGTGCCAGCAGCGGGACACCTAACTATGGCTACACCTTC. As protein: CASSGTPNYGYTF.

The chain employs TRBV9 and TRBJ2-5, with a weak D call TRBD2 (5 bases). Deletions cut 6 bases from V and 5 bases from J, with 23 bases between. The germline gives CDR1 SGDLS, CDR2 YYNGEE. The CDR3 is 16 residues long. The CDR3 DNA reads as TGTGCCAGCACCCCAGGCCCCCTAGCACCCTGGGAGACCCAGTACTTC. Protein sequence: CASTPGPLAPWETQYF.

This rearrangement joins TRBV6-2 or TRBV6-3 to TRBJ2-1; TRBD2 matches 11 bases. This CDR3 is 16 amino acids long. J lost 9 bases, V lost 0 bases, and 7 bases had no gene match. Germline V CDR1 and CDR2: MNHEY, SVGEGT. The CDR3 spells CASSYSLAGGQGEQFF. CDR3 in DNA: TGTGCCAGCAGTTACTCGCTAGCGGGGGGCCAAGGTGAGCAGTTCTTC.

This chain joins TRBV28 and TRBJ2-1; D call uncertain. V gave up 2 bases and J gave up 8 bases, with 13 bases separating them. Germline V gene lookup returns CDR1 MDHEN and CDR2 SYDVKM. The CDR3 length is 14 residues. The CDR3 is CASSLGPRFDEQFF. The CDR3 DNA reads TGTGCCAGCAGTTTAGGACCGAGATTTGATGAGCAGTTCTTC.